What follows are 25 T cell receptor beta chains derived from one specimen sequenced in a study of blood T cells in healthy people across ages. Primed by a sample-barcoded 5' primer and a J-beta primer mix, a second PCR proceeded for about 7 to 12 cycles. TCRdb reprocessed the 5' RACE reads via MiXCR and lists one record per CDR3 protein. Of some 780,000 distinct CDR3 sequences detected, around 50% appear once; the ten largest clones hold around 25%. Specimen: blood. The source is a man aged 35 to 55 in good health.

The rearrangement uses TRBV4-3 and TRBJ1-4; TRBD1 aligns across 7 bases. Trimming at V came to 4 bases and at J to 7 bases, leaving 9 bases not matched to a gene. Germline V gene sequence: CDR1 LGHNA, CDR2 YSLEER. This CDR3 contains 15 residues. The CDR3 nucleotides are TGCGCCAGCAGCCGCTCCAGGGGGAGGGGTGAAAAACTGTTTTTT. The encoded protein is CASSRSRGRGEKLFF.

The chain employs TRBV15 and TRBJ2-3, with no clear D. Trimming took 4 bases from V and 4 from J, leaving 12 bases between them. CDR1 LNHNV and CDR2 YYDKDF come from the germline V gene (reference sequence). The CDR3 sequence is 14 residues long. CDR3 amino acids: CATSTLAGPDTQYF. The CDR3 DNA reads TGTGCCACCAGCACCTTAGCAGGTCCAGATACGCAGTATTTT.

The chain carries TRBV9 and TRBJ2-4, with TRBD1 matching 11 bases. The CDR3 runs to 16 residues. V lost 4 bases, J lost 8 bases, and 11 bases stayed unmatched. The germline gives CDR1 SGDLS, CDR2 YYNGEE. Here the CDR3 reads CASSPRTGGGLDIQYF. The CDR3 nucleotides read TGTGCCAGCAGCCCCCGGACAGGGGGCGGATTAGACATTCAGTACTTC.

V gene TRBV30 combines with J gene TRBJ2-5; 7 bases agree with TRBD2. V shed 1 base, J shed 0 bases, and the junction held 8 bases outside the gene matches. The CDR3 runs to 16 residues. CDR1 is GTSNPN, CDR2 SVGIG, per germline (reference sequence). The CDR3 nucleotides read TGTGCCTGGAGTGGAGGAGCGGGAAAATACCAAGAGACCCAGTACTTC. Encoded protein: CAWSGGAGKYQETQYF.

V gene TRBV7-2 combines with J gene TRBJ1-2; TRBD1 agrees at 9 bases. Per germline, CDR1 SGHTA and CDR2 FQGNSA. The CDR3 has 15 residues. V shed 1 base and J 10 bases; nucleotides not matched to a gene: 10. CDR3 coding DNA: TGTGCCAGCAGCTTAGGTACTGGGACAGGGTCGACCTACACCTTC. It specifies CASSLGTGTGSTYTF. Full variable domain (remainder filled in from reference TRBV7-2 and TRBJ1-2): GAGVSQSPSNKVTEKGKDVELRCDPISGHTALYWYRQSLGQGLEFLIYFQGNSAPDKSGLPSDRFSAERTGGSVSTLTIQRTQQEDSAVYLCASSLGTGTGSTYTFGSGTRLTVV.

The rearrangement joins TRBV15 to TRBJ2-6; D ambiguous. Germline V CDR1 and CDR2: LNHNV, YYDKDF (reference sequence). The CDR3 has 16 amino acids. With 2 bases removed from V and 0 bases from J, the gap between germline ends came to 8 bases. DNA of the CDR3: TGTGCCACCAGCAGACATCAGAGCTCTGGGGCCAACGTCCTGACTTTC. It specifies CATSRHQSSGANVLTF.

The chain couples TRBV7-9 to TRBJ2-2; D is ambiguous. The CDR3 is made up of 17 amino acids. Per the germline V gene, CDR1 is SEHNR and CDR2 is FQNEAQ (reference sequence). Deletions cut 5 bases from V and 0 bases from J, with 16 bases between. CDR3 loop: CASSPWLKLSNTGELFF. CDR3 nucleotides: TGTGCCAGCAGCCCGTGGTTAAAGCTATCGAACACCGGGGAGCTGTTTTTT.

The chain has TRBV7-3 and TRBJ1-2; a weak D match, TRBD1 (5 bases). The V gene's germline CDR1 is SGHTA and CDR2 FQGTGA. V was shortened by 4 bases and J by 8 bases, with 20 bases between the two germline ends. The CDR3 has 15 residues. The CDR3 DNA follows: TGTGCCAGCAGCTCCAAGGGCGGGGGGGTTGTCGGCTACACCTTC. Amino acid sequence: CASSSKGGGVVGYTF.

This clonotype was seen only a few times. The chain recombines TRBV9 with TRBJ2-1; D is perhaps TRBD1 (5 bases). The CDR3 totals 11 residues. Per the germline V gene, CDR1 is SGDLS and CDR2 is YYNGEE. CDR3 in amino acids: CVGQLYNEQFF. CDR3 DNA sequence: TGTGTGGGGCAGCTCTACAATGAGCAGTTCTTC. The complete variable domain, with remaining parts taken from reference TRBV9 and TRBJ2-1, reads DSGVTQTPKHLITATGQRVTLRCSPRSGDLSVYWYQQSLDQGLQFLIQYYNGEERAKGNILERFSAQQFPDLHSELNLSSLELGDSALYFCVGQLYNEQFFGPGTRLTVL.

This clonotype showed up just a few times. This chain links TRBV2 with TRBJ2-7; D is undetermined. The J call may not be correct, given that the DNA end is closer to TRBJ2-5. Germline CDR1 and CDR2: SNHLY and FYNNEI. The CDR3 runs to 10 residues. DNA of the CDR3: TGTGCCAGCACGAGGGAGACCCAGTACTTC. This encodes CASTRETQYF.

This clonotype was detected only a few times. The chain recombines TRBV6-5 with TRBJ2-3; D not resolved. The V and J ends lost 0 bases and 2 bases respectively, with 6 bases between them. This CDR3 region has 14 residues. The germline CDR1 and CDR2 sequences are MNHEY and SVGAGI. CDR3 protein: CASSYSFSTDTQYF. CDR3 sequence (DNA): TGTGCCAGCAGTTACTCCTTCTCCACAGATACGCAGTATTTT.

The DNA of the CDR3 is TGCAGTGCTAGAGTCGATCTATACAATGAGCAGTTCTTC. Its translation is CSARVDLYNEQFF. This chain connects TRBV20-1 to TRBJ2-1; D is undetermined. V lost 1 base and J lost 4, with 8 bases in between. The length of the CDR3 is 13 residues. CDR1 is DFQATT and CDR2 is SNEGSKA in the germline V gene (reference sequence).

This clonotype was seen repeatedly, ten times or more. This may come from a read error, since a much larger clone is one base off. The CDR3: CSARERDCEQYF. In DNA, the CDR3 is TGCAGTGCTAGAGAGCGGGACTGTGAGCAGTACTTC. The chain joins TRBV20-1 to TRBJ2-5; D might be TRBD2 (6 bases). Looked up from germline, CDR1 is DFQATT and CDR2 is SNEGSKA (reference sequence). V gave up 0 bases and J gave up 11 bases, with 13 bases separating them. CDR3 length: 12 amino acids.

This clonotype has more than one count but fewer than ten. The chain couples TRBV5-4 to TRBJ2-3; no reliable D call. Germline-derived CDR1 and CDR2 are SGHNT and YYREEE (reference sequence). V lost 4 bases and J lost 0, with 12 bases in between. The CDR3 is 15 residues long. This CDR3 is CASSRGGRSTDTQYF. In DNA form, the CDR3 reads TGTGCCAGCAGCCGTGGCGGACGCAGCACAGATACGCAGTATTTT. Using reference TRBV5-4 and TRBJ2-3 for the parts outside the CDR3, the full variable domain is ETGVTQSPTHLIKTRGQQVTLRCSSQSGHNTVSWYQQALGQGPQFIFQYYREEENGRGNFPPRFSGLQFPNYSSELNVNALELDDSALYLCASSRGGRSTDTQYFGPGTRLTVL.

This clonotype was counted between two and nine times. The chain employs TRBV10-3 and TRBJ1-4; D is unresolved. Per germline, CDR1 ENHRY and CDR2 SYGVKD. V was shortened by 0 bases and J by 5 bases, with 10 bases between the two germline ends. This CDR3 spans 15 amino acids. CDR3 sequence (DNA): TGTGCCATCAGTGAGTCGACGCAGCCCAATGAAAAACTGTTTTTT. It translates to CAISESTQPNEKLFF.

V and J are TRBV28 and TRBJ1-2; D unclear. Trimming shortened V by 1 base and J by 4 bases, and 13 bases separated the two germline ends. The CDR3 is 15 amino acids. Germline CDR1 reads MDHEN; CDR2 reads SYDVKM. As DNA, the CDR3 is TGTGCCAGCAGTTTATTTGGGGTTGGGAGCTATGGCTACACCTTC. Amino acids: CASSLFGVGSYGYTF.

J is TRBJ2-5 and V is TRBV7-3; TRBD1 is a possible D gene (6 bases). The CDR3 contains 13 residues. V lost 4 bases and J lost 5, with 11 bases in between. From germline, CDR1 is SGHTA and CDR2 FQGTGA. The CDR3 spells CASSSYQGETQYF. CDR3 DNA: TGTGCCAGCAGCTCCTACCAGGGGGAGACCCAGTACTTC.

A few counts support this clonotype. The chain couples TRBV20-1 to TRBJ2-7, with D possibly being TRBD1 or TRBD2 (5 bases each). With 1 base removed from V and 3 bases from J, the gap between germline ends came to 13 bases. This CDR3 is built from 14 residues. Germline CDR1 reads DFQATT; CDR2 reads SNEGSKA (reference sequence). The CDR3 spells CSARGRDGHYEQYF. Written as DNA, the CDR3 is TGCAGTGCTAGAGGCCGGGACGGACACTACGAGCAGTACTTC.

The V and J genes are TRBV29-1 and TRBJ1-1; 10 bases are shared with TRBD1. The germline gives CDR1 SQVTM, CDR2 ANQGSEA. This CDR3 contains 14 residues. With V trimmed by 7 bases and J by 4 bases, 9 bases remained unmatched. DNA for the CDR3: TGCAGCGCCGGGACAGGGGCGAAGTCCACTGAAGCTTTCTTT. Translating gives CSAGTGAKSTEAFF. The full variable domain, with the rest looked up from reference TRBV29-1 and TRBJ1-1, is SAVISQKPSRDICQRGTSLTIQCQVDSQVTMMFWYRQQPGQSLTLIATANQGSEATYESGFVIDKFPISRPNLTFSTLTVSNMSPEDSSIYLCSAGTGAKSTEAFFGQGTRLTVV.

The sample holds many counts of this clonotype. This chain uses TRBV6-2 or TRBV6-3 with TRBJ2-7; D perhaps matches TRBD2 (5 bases). CDR1 is MNHEY and CDR2 is SVGEGT in the germline V gene. Trimming pared 6 bases from V and 2 bases from J, leaving 11 bases between. The CDR3 is made up of 13 amino acids. The CDR3 bases are TGTGCCAGCAGCTACGGGGAGACCTACGAGCAGTACTTC. Translated, it gives CASSYGETYEQYF.

This clonotype came up once. The V call is TRBV20-1, the J call TRBJ2-3; no firm D call. Germline CDR1 is DFQATT and CDR2 is SNEGSKA (reference sequence). There are 15 residues in the CDR3. Trimming shortened V by 0 bases and J by 0 bases, and 10 bases separated the two germline ends. Here the CDR3 reads CSARDFGDSTDTQYF. As DNA, the CDR3 is TGCAGTGCTAGAGATTTCGGAGACAGCACAGATACGCAGTATTTT.

This rearrangement joins TRBV4-3 to TRBJ2-5; D remains ambiguous. The V and J ends lost 2 bases and 3 bases respectively, with 7 bases between them. The CDR3 consists of 13 residues. The V gene's germline CDR1 is LGHNA and CDR2 YSLEER. The CDR3 here is CASSQQDEETQYF. The CDR3 coding sequence is TGCGCCAGCAGCCAACAGGATGAAGAGACCCAGTACTTC.

The genes are TRBV5-1 and TRBJ1-5; no clear D gene. There are 14 residues in the CDR3. Trimming took 5 bases from V and 5 from J, leaving 14 bases between them. Germline loops: CDR1 SGHRS, CDR2 YFSETQ. This CDR3 reads CASRPSTTDQPQHF. The CDR3 bases are TGCGCCAGCAGACCCAGTACGACGGATCAGCCCCAGCATTTT.

The V gene is TRBV20-1, the J gene TRBJ1-5; no reliable D call. V lost 7 bases, J lost 0 bases, and 22 bases lay in between. Germline V gene lookup returns CDR1 DFQATT and CDR2 SNEGSKA (reference sequence). The CDR3 is 17 residues long. The CDR3: CSVFSGNAYGSNQPQHF. The CDR3 DNA sequence: TGCAGTGTTTTTTCGGGGAATGCCTATGGTAGCAATCAGCCCCAGCATTTT.

The chain recombines TRBV5-1 with TRBJ2-7, with TRBD2 as a possible D gene (6 bases). V was trimmed by 0 bases and J by 2 bases, leaving 12 bases between them. This CDR3 is built from 15 residues. Germline values: CDR1 SGHRS, CDR2 YFSETQ. This CDR3 is CASSLAGGVTYEQYF. In DNA form, the CDR3 reads TGCGCCAGCAGCTTGGCCGGGGGAGTCACCTACGAGCAGTACTTC. The entire variable domain, with the rest obtained from reference TRBV5-1 and TRBJ2-7, is as follows: KAGVTQTPRYLIKTRGQQVTLSCSPISGHRSVSWYQQTPGQGLQFLFEYFSETQRNKGNFPGRFSGRQFSNSRSEMNVSTLELGDSALYLCASSLAGGVTYEQYFGPGTRLTVT.